This TCR beta chain was recovered during a study of T-cell reconstitution after alpha-beta-depleted transplantation in children. The CDR3 consists of 13 residues. Trimming stripped 0 bases from V and 2 bases from J, with 5 bases between. Germline CDR1 is GTSNPN and CDR2 is SVGIG (reference sequence). Unique molecular identifiers were incorporated during preparation of the TCRbeta library. Each CDR3 protein gets one entry after TCRdb re-called the PCR reads with MiXCR. The top ten hold 2% to 2.5% of the sample, which has about 500,000 distinct CDR3 sequences, over 25% seen once. This receptor was obtained from a human donor who donated a stem cell graft to a child with aplastic anemia. The chain uses TRBV30 and TRBJ2-1; D remains ambiguous. Specimen: PBMCs from the stem cell graft donor, collected from the stem cell graft. The CDR3 bases are TGTGCCTGGAGTGTACAGACCTACAATGAGCAGTTCTTC. It translates to CAWSVQTYNEQFF.